A single sample is the source of the 7 T cell receptor beta chains below, sequenced in a study of multiple sclerosis patients with progressive multifocal leukoencephalopathy (dated by TCRdb to 2018 to 2020). The time point label of this sample denotes: before natalizumab initiation. The protocol used for the library was the immunoSEQ multiplex PCR assay. The table was pulled from immuneACCESS by TCRdb, which kept in-frame rearrangements only. Such tables lose some clones; where checked, under half of the loss comes from unresolved V genes, and the rest has no known cause. In this sample the table shows tens of thousands of clones, roughly 91% of which occur a single time. The biggest ten clones account for about 1.1% of the sample. Sequenced material: PBMCs. Source of these receptors: a human donor with multiple sclerosis.

The chain joins TRBV7-2 to TRBJ1-2; D uncertain. V lost 2 bases and J 0 bases, leaving 16 bases between the germline ends. Germline V gives CDR1 SGHTA, CDR2 FQGNSA. The CDR3 is made up of 17 amino acids. The CDR3 sequence: CASSLLGRYFANYGYTF. The CDR3 DNA reads as TGTGCCAGCAGCTTATTGGGTCGCTACTTTGCTAACTATGGCTACACCTTC.

The chain employs TRBV14 and TRBJ2-7, with D unresolved. This CDR3 spans 13 amino acids. Germline V gene lookup returns CDR1 SGHDN and CDR2 FVKESK. V dropped 0 bases and J dropped 3 bases, with 6 bases sitting between them. For the CDR3, the DNA is TGTGCCAGCAGCCAAGATACTTTCTACGAGCAGTACTTC. Amino acids: CASSQDTFYEQYF.

The genes are TRBV11-2 and TRBJ1-1; D unresolved. Germline V gene sequence: CDR1 SGHAT, CDR2 FQNNGV. The CDR3 has 12 residues. V lost 3 bases and J 7 bases, leaving 9 bases between the germline ends. For the CDR3, the DNA is TGTGCCAGCAGCTTTGGAGGACTTGAAGCTTTCTTT. It specifies CASSFGGLEAFF.

V usage is TRBV7-8 and J usage is TRBJ2-3; TRBD2 is a possible D gene (6 bases). Germline loops: CDR1 SGHVS, CDR2 FQNEAQ. The length of the CDR3 is 15 residues. The ends were cut back, 5 bases at V and 1 base at J, with 13 bases in the middle. Here the CDR3 DNA reads TGTGCCAGCAGCCCGCGCGGGGCCCGCACAGATACGCAGTATTTT. Protein: CASSPRGARTDTQYF.

V and J are TRBV19 and TRBJ1-6, with D hard to call. CDR3 size: 16 residues. Trimming pared 5 bases from V and 1 base from J, leaving 12 bases between. CDR1 and CDR2 from the germline V gene are LNHDA and SQIVND (reference sequence). CDR3: CASSSALRSYNSPLHF. The CDR3, as DNA: TGTGCCAGTAGTTCGGCCCTTCGTTCCTATAATTCACCCCTCCACTTT.

This chain links TRBV6-5 with TRBJ2-7, with unresolved D. CDR1 and CDR2 (germline): MNHEY, SVGAGI. The CDR3 sequence is 13 residues long. The V and J ends lost 7 bases and 2 bases respectively, with 12 bases between them. The CDR3 nucleotides are TGTGCCAGCATAGGCGAGACCCCCTACGAGCAGTACTTC. This encodes CASIGETPYEQYF.

This sequence joins TRBV5-1 and TRBJ2-2; 7 bases fit TRBD1. The V gene's germline CDR1 is SGHRS and CDR2 YFSETQ. V lost 3 bases, J lost 4 bases, and 3 bases stayed unmatched. This CDR3 region has 14 residues. The CDR3 coding sequence is TGCGCCAGCAGCTACAGGGGAGTCACCGGGGAGCTGTTTTTT. Translation: CASSYRGVTGELFF.